This T cell receptor beta chain was identified in a study of blood T cell repertoires in COVID-19. Study at large: PBMCs, B-cell-depleted T cells, or T cells provided the cDNA or gDNA that made up the material.

Shortly before study entry, within 2 weeks, exposed participants had met a COVID-19 case. Here immunoSEQ multiplex PCR was the method, and the copy in TCRdb shows in-frame clones only, minus some. Among 350,000 to 400,000 clones listed, approximately 93% were seen once. This CDR3 is built from 14 residues. Per germline, CDR1 SGHVS and CDR2 FQNEAQ. The V gene end was trimmed by 8 bases and the J gene end by 3 bases; junction bases not matched to a gene: 8. V is TRBV7-8 and J is TRBJ2-3; 7 bases agree with TRBD1. This TCR was recovered from a woman aged 40 to 49 who had been exposed to COVID-19. The specimen was PBMCs or T cells enriched from blood (not recorded which). CDR3 in DNA: TGTGCCAGCCTCGTGACAGGGTTAACAGATACGCAGTATTTT. The encoded protein is CASLVTGLTDTQYF.